A single sample is the source of the 10 T cell receptor beta chains below, sequenced in a study of T-cell memory formation after mild COVID-19 (dated by TCRdb to 2020 to 2023). Library construction relied on 5' RACE. The sequencing machine was an Illumina NovaSeq 6000. The public reads were quality trimmed at Q25 with fastp and then assembled into clones with MiXCR by TCRdb, keeping productive beta chains. Rows matching on CDR3 protein sequence are summarized as one entry with the most common DNA and genes. The table for this sample lists about 430,000 distinct CDR3 sequences; roughly 18% of them were counted only once. The ten largest clones add up to 20% to 25% of the sample. Sequencing was carried out using PBMCs or a T cell subset sorted from them (not recorded which). The receptor set was obtained from a young man who had mild COVID-19 (a few samples of this study predate the infection). The sample titles of this study are shuffled in the database, so cell type and time point are left out; the donor was told from shared clones.

This clonotype was seen a handful of times. This chain links TRBV18 with TRBJ2-5, with a tentative D call TRBD2 (6 bases). The V gene's germline CDR1 is KGHSH and CDR2 LQKENI. The V and J ends lost 3 bases and 5 bases respectively, with 13 bases between them. The CDR3 covers 14 residues. The CDR3 loop reads CASSPPGEVETQYF. The CDR3 region has the DNA TGTGCCAGCTCACCCCCCGGGGAGGTGGAGACCCAGTACTTC.

This clonotype was detected once. This chain connects TRBV19 to TRBJ1-2, with 10 bases that match TRBD1. The CDR3 loop spans 15 amino acids. The ends lost 6 bases at V and 8 bases at J; junction bases unmatched: 12. Per the germline V gene, CDR1 is LNHDA and CDR2 is SQIVND (reference sequence). The CDR3 coding sequence is TGTGCCAGTAGACCCTACTCCGGGACAGGGGAAGGCTACACCTTC. Translating gives CASRPYSGTGEGYTF.

The sample holds many counts of this clonotype. The chain recombines TRBV5-1 with TRBJ2-3; D perhaps matches TRBD1 (6 bases). The V gene's germline CDR1 is SGHRS and CDR2 YFSETQ. The CDR3 has 15 amino acids. Trimming took 2 bases from V and 3 from J, leaving 13 bases between them. The CDR3 DNA reads as TGCGCCAGCAGCTTAACCGGGCAGGGGACAGATACGCAGTATTTT. Translation: CASSLTGQGTDTQYF. Looking up the rest from reference TRBV5-1 and TRBJ2-3 gives the full variable domain: KAGVTQTPRYLIKTRGQQVTLSCSPISGHRSVSWYQQTPGQGLQFLFEYFSETQRNKGNFPGRFSGRQFSNSRSEMNVSTLELGDSALYLCASSLTGQGTDTQYFGPGTRLTVL.

This clonotype was counted only a few times. V and J are TRBV7-9 and TRBJ1-1; 9 bases line up with TRBD1. The V gene end was trimmed by 5 bases and the J gene end by 10 bases; junction bases not matched to a gene: 5. The CDR3 has 12 amino acids. Germline loops: CDR1 SEHNR, CDR2 FQNEAQ (reference sequence). Here the CDR3 DNA reads TGTGCCAGCAGCCGACCGGGACAGGGAGCTTTCTTT. Its protein product is CASSRPGQGAFF.

This clonotype was observed many times. V is TRBV5-5 and J is TRBJ2-3; D may be TRBD2 (6 bases). Trimming shortened V by 4 bases and J by 2 bases, and 14 bases separated the two germline ends. The V gene's germline CDR1 is SGHKS and CDR2 YYEKEE (reference sequence). The CDR3 is made up of 15 amino acids. The CDR3 spells CASSIPRGTTDTQYF. CDR3 DNA: TGTGCCAGCAGCATACCTCGGGGGACCACAGATACGCAGTATTTT.

This clonotype was observed a few times. The V gene is TRBV21-1, the J gene TRBJ2-3; TRBD1 is taken as the D call from the table, unchecked against the DNA. TRBV21-1 is designated a pseudogene. This CDR3 contains 13 residues. This CDR3 reads CASSSRVRNTQYF. The CDR3 DNA sequence: TGTGCCAGCAGCAGCCGTGTCCGCAATACGCAGTATTTT.

The gene calls are TRBV6-1 and TRBJ1-2, with TRBD1 as a possible D gene (6 bases). The CDR3 consists of 13 residues. Per germline, CDR1 MNHNS and CDR2 SASEGT. Trimming pared 3 bases from V and 4 bases from J, leaving 9 bases between. CDR3 in amino acids: CASSEDRGYGYTF. The CDR3 DNA is TGTGCCAGCAGTGAGGACAGAGGCTATGGCTACACCTTC.

This chain joins TRBV4-3 and TRBJ2-1, with D perhaps matching TRBD2 (5 bases). CDR1 LGHNA and CDR2 YSLEER come from the germline V gene. This CDR3 is 14 amino acids long. Trimming shortened V by 0 bases and J by 6 bases, and 9 bases separated the two germline ends. The CDR3 loop reads CASSQDPGTNEQFF. In DNA, the CDR3 is TGCGCCAGCAGCCAAGATCCGGGAACCAATGAGCAGTTCTTC.

The chain joins TRBV18 to TRBJ1-1; a weak D match, TRBD1 (6 bases). CDR1 and CDR2 from the germline V gene are KGHSH and LQKENI. CDR3 size: 16 residues. The V gene lost 2 bases and the J gene lost 0 bases, with 13 bases spanning the gap. The CDR3: CASSPDRFTMNTEAFF. DNA of the CDR3: TGTGCCAGCTCACCAGACAGGTTCACAATGAACACTGAAGCTTTCTTT.

The chain joins TRBV9 to TRBJ2-2; the match to TRBD2 covers 8 bases. The CDR3 sequence is 15 residues long. J gave up 4 bases and V 2 bases, and 4 bases lay outside the gene matches. Germline-derived CDR1 and CDR2 are SGDLS and YYNGEE. The CDR3 loop reads CASSVSGVVTGELFF. CDR3 DNA: TGTGCCAGCAGCGTTAGCGGGGTAGTCACCGGGGAGCTGTTTTTT. Using reference TRBV9 and TRBJ2-2 for the parts outside the CDR3, the full variable domain is DSGVTQTPKHLITATGQRVTLRCSPRSGDLSVYWYQQSLDQGLQFLIQYYNGEERAKGNILERFSAQQFPDLHSELNLSSLELGDSALYFCASSVSGVVTGELFFGEGSRLTVL.